These T cell receptor beta chains were read from a single sample in a study of blood T cell repertoires in COVID-19. The table came from immunoSEQ multiplex PCR; TCRdb's copy has only in-frame clones and leaves some out. The sample includes 200,000 to 300,000 clones, about 91% of them seen just once. The source material was peripheral blood. The origin of the receptors is a person aged 18-35 years with COVID-19, enrolled during active disease. Both conserved end residues are part of each CDR3. Each record gives: D gene, V gene, clone size, J gene, CDR3 DNA, CDR3 protein. The D gene is left open where the match is weak. Clone size is shown for a subset of rows, as once, few, many or a class of expanded clone.

TRBD1,TRBV27,.,TRBJ1-1,TGTGCCAGCAGTTTATTGGTGGACAGGGGGACTGAAGCTTTCTTT,CASSLLVDRGTEAFF
.,TRBV6-5,.,TRBJ1-4,TGTGCCAGCAGTTACTCTGGCGGACTCGGGGAAAAACTGTTTTTT,CASSYSGGLGEKLFF
TRBD1,TRBV10-3,.,TRBJ1-6,TGTGCCATCAGGAATAGGGGGGGACAGGGCGATTCACCCCTCCACTTT,CAIRNRGGQGDSPLHF
.,TRBV7-6,few,TRBJ2-5,TGTGCCAGCAGCTTTGGCCTAGGAAGCCAAGAGACCCAGTACTTC,CASSFGLGSQETQYF
.,TRBV27,.,TRBJ2-1,TGTGCCAGCAGTTTTTACGGACTGCGGGCGTCCCATGAGCAGTTCTTC,CASSFYGLRASHEQFF
TRBD1,TRBV30,.,TRBJ1-2,TGTGCCTGGAAAACAGGGGGGGGCTATGGCTACACCTTC,CAWKTGGGYGYTF
.,TRBV27,.,TRBJ2-3,TGTGCCAGCAGTTTAAAGATAGGGAGAACGGGCACAGATACGCAGTATTTT,CASSLKIGRTGTDTQYF
TRBD1,TRBV12-3/TRBV12-4,.,TRBJ1-2,TGTGCCAGCAGCCAGGACAGGAGCTATGGCTACACCTTC,CASSQDRSYGYTF
.,TRBV18,.,TRBJ1-3,TGTGCCAGCTCCCCAGAGACATCTGGAAACACCATATATTTT,CASSPETSGNTIYF
TRBD2,TRBV10-3,.,TRBJ2-2,TGTGCCATCCGGACCTCGGGACTAGAGAACACCGGGGAGCTGTTTTTT,CAIRTSGLENTGELFF
TRBD2,TRBV7-2,once,TRBJ2-2,TGTGCCAGCAGCTTAGGGCGCGGGAGGGCCAGTGGGGAGCTGTTTTTT,CASSLGRGRASGELFF
.,TRBV9,.,TRBJ2-7,TGTGCCAGCAGCGTAGTTCCAGGGGCAGGCTACGAGCAGTACTTC,CASSVVPGAGYEQYF
.,TRBV10-3,.,TRBJ2-2,TGTGCCATCAGTGATATCTTACGTAGGAACACCGGGGAGCTGTTTTTT,CAISDILRRNTGELFF
.,TRBV4-1,.,TRBJ1-4,TGCGCCAGCAGCCAAAGCCCGCAGGGTGGCGAAAAACTGTTTTTT,CASSQSPQGGEKLFF
.,TRBV25-1,.,TRBJ1-2,TGTGCCAGCAGAGACAGTAGCTATGGCTACACCTTC,CASRDSSYGYTF
.,TRBV5-8,.,TRBJ1-1,TGTGCCAGCAGCTTGGCTGGACTCCTGAACACTGAAGCTTTCTTT,CASSLAGLLNTEAFF
TRBD2,TRBV3-1/TRBV3-2,.,TRBJ2-1,TGTGCCAGCAAGGATAGCGGGAGAGGGAGGTTTGAGCAGTTCTTC,CASKDSGRGRFEQFF
TRBD1,TRBV10-1,.,TRBJ2-7,TGCGCCAGCCCCCGGGACAGGGACTACGAGCAGTACTTC,CASPRDRDYEQYF
.,TRBV2,.,TRBJ2-2,TGTGCCAGCAGTGATGGGGTTGAGGGAGAGGCCGGGGAGCTGTTTTTT,CASSDGVEGEAGELFF
.,TRBV7-9,.,TRBJ1-1,TGTGCCAGCAGCTTACAGGGCTTTGGACCGAACACTGAAGCTTTCTTT,CASSLQGFGPNTEAFF
.,TRBV4-1,.,TRBJ2-7,TGCGCCAGCAGCCAACCGACTAGGGGAGACTACGAGCAGTACTTC,CASSQPTRGDYEQYF
.,TRBV3-1/TRBV3-2,.,TRBJ2-1,TGTGCCAGCAGCCTTGCCAGGATAAATGAGCAGTTCTTC,CASSLARINEQFF